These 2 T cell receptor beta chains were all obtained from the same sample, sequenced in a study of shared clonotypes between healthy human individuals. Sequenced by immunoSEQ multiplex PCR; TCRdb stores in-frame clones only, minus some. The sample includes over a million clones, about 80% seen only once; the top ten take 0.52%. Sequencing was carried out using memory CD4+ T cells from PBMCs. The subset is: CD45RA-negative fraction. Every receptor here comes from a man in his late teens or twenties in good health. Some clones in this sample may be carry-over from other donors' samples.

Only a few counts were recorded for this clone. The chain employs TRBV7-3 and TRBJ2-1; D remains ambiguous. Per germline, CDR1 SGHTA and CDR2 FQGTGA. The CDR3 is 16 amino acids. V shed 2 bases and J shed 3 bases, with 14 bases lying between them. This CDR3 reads CASSLGRRSIYNEQFF. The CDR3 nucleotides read TGTGCCAGCAGCTTAGGTCGGCGAAGTATCTACAATGAGCAGTTCTTC.

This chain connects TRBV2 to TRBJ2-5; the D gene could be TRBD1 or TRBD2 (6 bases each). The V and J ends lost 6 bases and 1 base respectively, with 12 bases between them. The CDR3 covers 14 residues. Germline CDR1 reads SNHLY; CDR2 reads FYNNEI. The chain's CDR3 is CASSRGRAQETQYF. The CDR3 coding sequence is TGTGCCAGCAGCCGGGGGCGGGCCCAAGAGACCCAGTACTTC.